This TCR beta chain was sequenced for a study of blood T cell repertoires in COVID-19. In the study overall: There were acute and convalescent COVID-19 samples, and they came from the United States, Italy and Spain. PBMCs, B-cell-depleted T cells, or T cells provided the cDNA or gDNA that made up the material.

This table comes from immunoSEQ multiplex PCR, and its TCRdb copy is limited to in-frame clones, with some not included. The table records 120,000 to 150,000 clones, 80% to 90% of them present only once. Unmatched junction bases numbered 9, after V lost 6 bases and J lost 9 bases. CDR3 length: 13 residues. Germline CDR1 SQVTM, CDR2 ANQGSEA. V and J are TRBV29-1 and TRBJ1-5, with 9 positions matching TRBD1. Sequencing was carried out using peripheral blood. The clonotype originates from a woman aged 45-65 years with acute or convalescent COVID-19. Here the CDR3 DNA reads TGCAGCGTCCAGACAGGGGGACTCCGGCCCCAGCATTTT. The encoded protein is CSVQTGGLRPQHF.